Sequencing of this T cell receptor (beta chain) was carried out in a study of blood T cells in healthy people across ages. For this clonotype: Its antigen is undetermined.

The V and J ends lost 5 bases and 4 bases, in that order; junction bases with no gene match: 4. Looked up from germline, CDR1 is DFQATT and CDR2 is SNEGSKA (reference sequence). This CDR3 is built from 13 residues. PCR was performed a second time for about 6 to 12 cycles using a sample-barcoded 5' primer and a J-beta primer mix. TCRdb fed the 5' RACE reads into MiXCR, producing one record per CDR3 protein. Found here are 1.5 million to 2 million distinct CDR3 sequences, around 42% of them singletons; the top ten hold roughly 23%. Study conclusions and caveats: Naive CD4+ cell counts and diversity both ran higher in long-lived than in aged donors. A strong correlation was seen between TCR beta diversity and naive T cell percentage.

The clonotype originates from a human donor in good health. This chain connects TRBV20-1 to TRBJ2-2; 7 bases are a match to TRBD1. The specimen was blood. CDR3 DNA: TGCAGTGCTTTGACAGGGTTCACCGGGGAGCTGTTTTTT. Protein: CSALTGFTGELFF.